The 12 T cell receptor beta chains below were found in one sample sequenced in a study of T-cell memory formation after mild COVID-19. From the 5' RACE reads, TCRdb called clonotypes with MiXCR, one entry per CDR3 protein. The data show roughly 150,000 distinct CDR3 sequences, 10% to 15% seen once. Sequencing input: PBMCs or a T cell subset sorted from them (not recorded which). The source of these receptors is a young man who had mild COVID-19 (a few samples of this study predate the infection). Cell type and time point are not known.

The chain employs TRBV4-3 and TRBJ2-3; D remains unclear. The V gene's germline CDR1 is LGHNA and CDR2 YSLEER. The CDR3 is 13 amino acids. Trimming removed 1 base at V and 7 bases at J, with 9 bases between. The CDR3 sequence is CASSQAPANTQYF. The CDR3 DNA reads as TGCGCCAGCAGCCAAGCACCCGCGAATACGCAGTATTTT.

The V gene is TRBV5-6, the J gene TRBJ1-1; D gene ambiguous. Per germline, CDR1 SGHDT and CDR2 YYEEEE. The CDR3 totals 15 residues. The germline V and J ends were trimmed by 3 bases and 1 base, with 13 bases remaining between them. Written as DNA, the CDR3 is TGTGCCAGCAGCTACGAACCGACATCGAACACTGAAGCTTTCTTT. Translating it yields CASSYEPTSNTEAFF.

A few counts support this clonotype. The gene calls are TRBV6-4 and TRBJ1-2; D call uncertain. This CDR3 comprises 13 residues. Germline lookup yields CDR1 MRHNA and CDR2 SNTAGT. The V and J ends lost 0 bases and 8 bases respectively, with 10 bases between them. Written as DNA, the CDR3 is TGTGCCAGCAGTGACTCGCCGGGCTGGGGCTACACCTTC. Amino acids: CASSDSPGWGYTF.

The V call is TRBV4-1, the J call TRBJ1-3, with D possibly matching TRBD1 (5 bases). This CDR3 contains 14 residues. The germline V gene encodes CDR1 MGHRA and CDR2 YSYEKL. V was trimmed by 0 bases and J by 2 bases, leaving 5 bases between them. The CDR3: CASSQEGPGNTIYF. As DNA, the CDR3 is TGCGCCAGCAGCCAAGAGGGGCCTGGAAACACCATATATTTT.

The rearrangement uses TRBV2 and TRBJ1-5; D is perhaps TRBD1 (5 bases). The germline V and J ends were trimmed by 6 bases and 1 base, with 10 bases remaining between them. The germline V gene has CDR1 SNHLY and CDR2 FYNNEI. The length of the CDR3 is 14 residues. CDR3 sequence: CASRRGLSNQPQHF. CDR3 DNA sequence: TGTGCCAGCAGGAGGGGCCTAAGCAATCAGCCCCAGCATTTT.

V usage is TRBV28 and J usage is TRBJ2-1, with D tentatively TRBD2 (7 bases). Trimming removed 3 bases at V and 9 bases at J, with 21 bases between. The germline CDR1 and CDR2 sequences are MDHEN and SYDVKM. CDR3 length: 16 amino acids. The CDR3 DNA follows: TGTGCCAGCAGTTTTATAGGGGGGGGCCGAGTTGCTGAGCAGTTCTTC. Its translation is CASSFIGGGRVAEQFF.

The chain carries TRBV20-1 and TRBJ1-2; tentatively, D is TRBD1 (5 bases). CDR1 and CDR2 from the germline V gene are DFQATT and SNEGSKA (reference sequence). The V gene lost 2 bases and the J gene lost 5 bases, with 12 bases spanning the gap. The CDR3 is 13 residues long. CDR3 nucleotide sequence: TGCAGTGCTAGAAGCAGGGAACTGTATGGCTACACCTTC. Translating it yields CSARSRELYGYTF.

The chain joins TRBV20-1 to TRBJ2-1; no clear D. This CDR3 spans 11 amino acids. The germline CDR1 and CDR2 sequences are DFQATT and SNEGSKA (reference sequence). V was pared by 6 bases and J by 4 bases, with 7 bases between. The DNA of the CDR3 is TGCAGTGCCCGGAGTTACAATGAGCAGTTCTTC. Its translation is CSARSYNEQFF.

There are many counts of this clonotype. V gene TRBV7-2 combines with J gene TRBJ1-4, with TRBD1 matching over 8 bases. This CDR3 spans 15 amino acids. Germline CDR1 SGHTA, CDR2 FQGNSA. Trimming cost V 5 bases and J 5 bases; bases outside gene matches: 7. Here the CDR3 DNA reads TGTGCCAGCAGCCAGAGGACAGGGAGGAATGAAAAACTGTTTTTT. Protein product: CASSQRTGRNEKLFF.

The genes are TRBV7-9 and TRBJ2-7, with D unresolved. Germline CDR1 reads SEHNR; CDR2 reads FQNEAQ (reference sequence). Trimming removed 8 bases at V and 5 bases at J, with 16 bases between. The CDR3 is 13 amino acids. In nucleotides, the CDR3 is TGTGCCAGCGCCTTATTTACCCTGAACGAGCAGTACTTC. Translating it yields CASALFTLNEQYF.

The V and J genes are TRBV15 and TRBJ2-7; perhaps TRBD2 as D (5 bases). V shed 5 bases and J shed 6 bases, with 11 bases lying between them. The CDR3 spans 12 residues. Germline V gene data show CDR1 as LNHNV and CDR2 as YYDKDF (reference sequence). The CDR3 loop reads CATSLEAGEQYV. The CDR3, as DNA: TGTGCCACCAGCCTGGAGGCCGGCGAGCAGTACGTC.

V is TRBV7-9 and J is TRBJ1-2, with 8 bases aligning to TRBD1. V lost 2 bases and J lost 6; bases outside the gene matches: 5. This CDR3 contains 14 residues. Germline-derived CDR1 and CDR2 are SEHNR and FQNEAQ (reference sequence). Here the CDR3 DNA reads TGTGCCAGCAGCTTATACGGACAGGGACATGGCTACACCTTC. It is translated as CASSLYGQGHGYTF.